The rows below give T cell receptor beta chains drawn from one sample of a study of cytomegalovirus exposure and HLA in healthy donors. The repertoire was sequenced with immunoSEQ multiplex PCR; TCRdb's copy has only in-frame clones and lacks some. The sample consists of under 150,000 clones, around 89% of them appearing once. The sequenced sample consisted of PBMCs. These receptors were obtained from a woman aged 18-30 years in good health and CMV-seropositive. Both conserved end residues are part of each CDR3. D genes are given only for firm matches. A clone size is listed for some rows: how often the clone was seen (once, few, many), or a class if it is expanded.

>TRBV29-1|TRBJ2-3|NA|NA
TGCAGCGTTCAAGGGGCGCAATACACAGATACGCAGTATTTT
CSVQGAQYTDTQYF
>TRBV5-8|TRBJ1-1|NA|NA
TGTGCCAGCAGCTTGGATCGCATACGGGGGTTCACTGAAGCTTTCTTT
CASSLDRIRGFTEAFF
>TRBV19|TRBJ1-5|TRBD1|NA
TGTGCCAGTACTTCAGGGGGCTCGGGCAATCAGCCCCAGCATTTT
CASTSGGSGNQPQHF
>TRBV19|TRBJ2-1|NA|NA
TGTGCCAGTAGTATAATTGGGCTACCCTCCTACAATGAGCAGTTCTTC
CASSIIGLPSYNEQFF
>TRBV18|TRBJ1-5|TRBD1|NA
TGTGCCAGCTCACCAAGTTCAGGGGGCGGACAGCCCCAGCATTTT
CASSPSSGGGQPQHF
>TRBV5-6|TRBJ1-5|NA|NA
TGTGCCAGCAGCTTGGACCGGGATCAGCCCCAGCATTTT
CASSLDRDQPQHF
>TRBV6-1|TRBJ2-7|NA|NA
TGTGCCAGCAGTGAAGCTTACTACGAGCAGTACTTC
CASSEAYYEQYF
>TRBV29-1|TRBJ2-3|NA|NA
TGCAGCGTTGACCCTATTGATACGCAGTATTTT
CSVDPIDTQYF
>TRBV4-3|TRBJ1-5|TRBD1|NA
TGCGCCAGCTGTACAGGGGTTTTTGGTCAGCCCCAGCATTTT
CASCTGVFGQPQHF
>TRBV5-1|TRBJ2-7|TRBD2|NA
TGCGCCAGCAGCTTGGGTCTAGCGGGAGGATCTTCCGAGCAGTACTTC
CASSLGLAGGSSEQYF
>TRBV21-1|TRBJ1-4|NA|NA
TGTGCCAGCAGCAGAGGGACTGACTATAATGAAAAACTGTTTTTT
CASSRGTDYNEKLFF
>TRBV5-6|TRBJ1-6|TRBD1|NA
TGTGCCAGCAGTCAAACCCCGGGACAGAGGAATTCACCCCTCCACTTT
CASSQTPGQRNSPLHF
>TRBV5-1|TRBJ2-3|NA|NA
TGCGCCAGCAGCTTGGGAGGGCTAGGCACAGATACGCAGTATTTT
CASSLGGLGTDTQYF
>TRBV7-2|TRBJ2-7|TRBD2|NA
TGTGCCAGCAGCTTAGTACTAGCGGGAGACGAGCAGTACTTC
CASSLVLAGDEQYF
>TRBV7-9|TRBJ2-5|TRBD2|NA
TGTGCCAGCAGCCCCCCCGGGGGGAACCCCCAAGAGACCCAGTACTTC
CASSPPGGNPQETQYF
>TRBV5-1|TRBJ2-3|NA|NA
TGCGCCAGCAGCAAATCCAGGGGGGTGGATACGCAGTATTTT
CASSKSRGVDTQYF
>TRBV19|TRBJ2-7|TRBD2|NA
TGTGCCAGTAGTCGGGGACTAGCAGACGAGCAGTACTTC
CASSRGLADEQYF
>TRBV5-6|TRBJ2-7|NA|NA
TGTGCCAGCAGCTTGGGTAGTTCCTACGAGCAGTACTTC
CASSLGSSYEQYF
>TRBV2|TRBJ1-5|NA|NA
TGTGCCAGCAAGGACATTGGCAATCAGCCCCAGCATTTT
CASKDIGNQPQHF
>TRBV29-1|TRBJ1-1|TRBD1|NA
TGCAGCGTAGGGGGCCAGGGCACTGAAGCTTTCTTT
CSVGGQGTEAFF
>TRBV5-4|TRBJ1-2|NA|NA
TGTGCCAGCAGCCCCGGGATTATAGACTATGGCTACACCTTC
CASSPGIIDYGYTF
>TRBV2|TRBJ2-3|NA|NA
TGTGCCAGCAGGCACAGGGCGTTCACAGATACGCAGTATTTT
CASRHRAFTDTQYF
>TRBV6-1|TRBJ1-2|NA|NA
TGTGCCAGCAGTGAAGCGGCCTGGAACTATGGCTACACCTTC
CASSEAAWNYGYTF
>TRBV6-1|TRBJ1-2|TRBD1|NA
TGTGCCAGCGGGGGGACCAGGGACAGCACCTATGGCTACACCTTC
CASGGTRDSTYGYTF
>TRBV7-8|TRBJ1-5|TRBD1|NA
TGTGCCAGCAGCTTACCGGGACAGGGTAGCAATCAGCCCCAGCATTTT
CASSLPGQGSNQPQHF
>TRBV11-2|TRBJ1-5|TRBD1|NA
TGTGCCAGCAGCTACGGACAGGGCAACCAGCCCCAGCATTTT
CASSYGQGNQPQHF
>TRBV28|TRBJ2-7|TRBD2|NA
TGTGCCAGCAGCCCAAGCGGGACCTACGAGCAGTACTTC
CASSPSGTYEQYF
>TRBV18|TRBJ2-7|TRBD1|NA
TGTGCCAGCTCACCAACGACAGGGAACTACGAGCAGTACTTC
CASSPTTGNYEQYF
>TRBV29-1|TRBJ2-5|TRBD1|NA
TGCAGCGTGCAGACAGGGAAGACCCAGTACTTC
CSVQTGKTQYF
>TRBV7-8|TRBJ1-1|NA|NA
TGTGCCAGCAGCACCTCAGGGTCCAACACTGAAGCTTTCTTT
CASSTSGSNTEAFF
>TRBV5-6|TRBJ2-1|TRBD1|few
TGTGCCAGCAGCTCCATACAGGGGGCTTCCTACAATGAGCAGTTCTTC
CASSSIQGASYNEQFF
>TRBV5-1|TRBJ1-2|TRBD1|NA
TGCGCCAGCAGCTTTGACAGGGAAGCTAACTATGGCTACACCTTC
CASSFDREANYGYTF
>TRBV6-6|TRBJ2-4|TRBD2|NA
TGTGCCAGCTCGCGGGAGGCCAAAAACATTCAGTACTTC
CASSREAKNIQYF
>TRBV29-1|TRBJ2-1|TRBD2|NA
TGCAGCGTTGGTCTAGCGGCCAATGAGCAGTTCTTC
CSVGLAANEQFF
>TRBV6-5|TRBJ2-7|TRBD1|NA
TGTGCCAGCAGTGTCCGACAGGGCTCTAAAGGCGAGCAGTACTTC
CASSVRQGSKGEQYF
>TRBV6-6|TRBJ1-2|NA|few
TGTGCCAGCAGTTCCAAACAAACAGGGCTAAGTGGCTACACCTTC
CASSSKQTGLSGYTF
>TRBV9|TRBJ2-4|TRBD2|NA
TGTGCCAGCAGCGTAGAAGGTAGCGGGGACATTCAGTACTTC
CASSVEGSGDIQYF
>TRBV6-5|TRBJ1-3|NA|NA
TGTGCCAGCACCACGGGGGGGGCTGGAAACACCATATATTTT
CASTTGGAGNTIYF